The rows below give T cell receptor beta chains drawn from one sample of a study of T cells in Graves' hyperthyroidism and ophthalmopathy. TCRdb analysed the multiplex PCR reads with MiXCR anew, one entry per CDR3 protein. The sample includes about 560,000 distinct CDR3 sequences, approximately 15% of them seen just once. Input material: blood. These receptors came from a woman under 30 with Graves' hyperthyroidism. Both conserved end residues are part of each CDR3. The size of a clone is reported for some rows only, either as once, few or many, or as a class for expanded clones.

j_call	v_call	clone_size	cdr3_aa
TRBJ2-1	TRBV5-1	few	CASRLLGGSPYNEQFF
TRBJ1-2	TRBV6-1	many	CASRKGTARYGYTF
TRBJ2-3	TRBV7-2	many	CASSAQGLSTDTQYF
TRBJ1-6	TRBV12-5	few	CASGTCMGSGALCDSPLHF
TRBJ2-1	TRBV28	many	CASGTAKYNEQFF
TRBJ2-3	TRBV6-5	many	CASSILGTGHPDTQYF
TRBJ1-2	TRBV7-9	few	CASTLPTGMEYTF
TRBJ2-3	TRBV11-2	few	CASSLGVGDTDTQYF
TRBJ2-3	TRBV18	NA	CASSSRQGKDTQYF
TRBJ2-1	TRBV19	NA	CASSPGQGETREQFF
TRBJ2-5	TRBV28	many	CASSFSRAWVTQYF
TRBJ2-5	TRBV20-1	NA	CSAPNPGGETQYF
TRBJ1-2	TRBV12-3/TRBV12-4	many	CASTGRQVYGYTF
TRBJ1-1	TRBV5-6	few	CASSLGYGRVSEAFF
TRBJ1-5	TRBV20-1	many	CSARERVGLGGNQPQHF
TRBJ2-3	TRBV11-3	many	CASSFNRGNTDTQYF
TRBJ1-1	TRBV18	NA	CASSLAGGTVNTEAFF
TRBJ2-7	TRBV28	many	CASSLWSGVAYEQYF
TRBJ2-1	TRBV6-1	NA	CASSRSGSIGNEQFF
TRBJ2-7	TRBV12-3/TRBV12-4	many	CASSPWDRAVYEQYF
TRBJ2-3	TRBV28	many	CASSLGIAGGSADTQYF
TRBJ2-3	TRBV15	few	CATSRDVRGRTDTQYF
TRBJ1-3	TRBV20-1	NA	CSARETGWESFGNTIYF
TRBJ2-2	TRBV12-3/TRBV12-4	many	CASSLGTGELFF
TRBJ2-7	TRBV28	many	CASSSDRGLYEQYF
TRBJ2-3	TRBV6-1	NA	CASSESGASPGTQYF